The present TCR beta chain was sequenced within a study of CD8 T cells in ankylosing spondylitis. Study results and caveats: Researchers reportedly found disease-linked clones significantly enriched in matched ankylosing spondylitis synovial fluid. Within ankylosing spondylitis blood, a TCR beta motif made up of under 10 highly homologous variants appeared to be characteristic. Several of the motif variants were reported before in synovial fluid and blood from reactive arthritis.

Quantitative 5'-RACE with molecular barcodes was used to make the TCR beta libraries. Using its own MiXCR run on the 5' RACE reads, TCRdb lists one record per CDR3 protein. The sample carries about 340,000 distinct CDR3 sequences, 7.5% to 9% recorded once. This clonotype was seen many times. Its antigen is not identified. The germline gives CDR1 MGHDK, CDR2 SYGVNS. The junction had 6 bases not matched to a gene; V was cut back by 6 bases and J by 6 bases. The CDR3 covers 13 residues. V and J are TRBV25-1 and TRBJ2-7; 9 bases align to TRBD1. This sequence was found in a male donor with ankylosing spondylitis. The sample consisted of blood, either unsorted or a sorted T cell fraction (not recorded which). The CDR3 DNA reads TGTGCCAGCAGCAGGACAGGGGTCAGCGAGCAGTACTTC. Translation: CASSRTGVSEQYF.